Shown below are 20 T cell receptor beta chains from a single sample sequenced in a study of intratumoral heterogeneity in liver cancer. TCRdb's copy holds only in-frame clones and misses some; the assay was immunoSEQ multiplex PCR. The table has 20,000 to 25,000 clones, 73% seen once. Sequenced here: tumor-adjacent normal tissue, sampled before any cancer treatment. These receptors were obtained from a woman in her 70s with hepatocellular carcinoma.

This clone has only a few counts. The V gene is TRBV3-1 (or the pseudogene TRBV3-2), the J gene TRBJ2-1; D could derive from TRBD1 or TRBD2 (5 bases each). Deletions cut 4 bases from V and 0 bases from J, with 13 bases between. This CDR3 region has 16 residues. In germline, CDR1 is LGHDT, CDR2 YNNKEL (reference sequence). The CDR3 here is CASSPRGASSYNEQFF. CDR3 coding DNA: TGTGCCAGCAGCCCTAGGGGAGCAAGCTCCTACAATGAGCAGTTCTTC.

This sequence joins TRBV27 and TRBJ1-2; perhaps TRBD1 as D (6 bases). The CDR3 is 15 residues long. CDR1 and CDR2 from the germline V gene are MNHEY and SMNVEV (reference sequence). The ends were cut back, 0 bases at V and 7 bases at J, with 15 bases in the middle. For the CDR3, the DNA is TGTGCCAGCAGTTTATCTCTCACAGGGAGTAGTGGCTACACCTTC. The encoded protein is CASSLSLTGSSGYTF.

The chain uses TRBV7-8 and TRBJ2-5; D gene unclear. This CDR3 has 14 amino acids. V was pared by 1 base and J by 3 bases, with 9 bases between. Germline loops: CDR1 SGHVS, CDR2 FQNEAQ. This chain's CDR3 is CASSLGLAEETQYF. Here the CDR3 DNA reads TGTGCCAGCAGCTTAGGACTTGCCGAAGAGACCCAGTACTTC.

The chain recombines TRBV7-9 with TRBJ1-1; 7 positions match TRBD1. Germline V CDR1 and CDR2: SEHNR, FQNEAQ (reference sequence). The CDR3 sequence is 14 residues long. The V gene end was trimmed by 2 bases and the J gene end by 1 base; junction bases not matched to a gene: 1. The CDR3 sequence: CASSLQGENTEAFF. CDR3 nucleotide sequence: TGTGCCAGCAGCTTACAGGGGGAGAACACTGAAGCTTTCTTT.

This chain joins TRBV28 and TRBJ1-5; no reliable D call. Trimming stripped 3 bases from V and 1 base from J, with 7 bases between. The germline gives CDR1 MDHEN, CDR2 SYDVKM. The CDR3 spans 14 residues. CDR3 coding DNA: TGTGCCAGCAGTTTTTGGCCGAGCAATCAGCCCCAGCATTTT. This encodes CASSFWPSNQPQHF.

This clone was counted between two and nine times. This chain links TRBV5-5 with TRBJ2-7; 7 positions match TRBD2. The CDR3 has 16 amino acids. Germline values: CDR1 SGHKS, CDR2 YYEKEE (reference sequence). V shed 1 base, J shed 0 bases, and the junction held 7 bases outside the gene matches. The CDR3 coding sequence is TGTGCCAGCAGCTTGTGGCTAGCGGCCGCCTCCTACGAGCAGTACTTC. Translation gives CASSLWLAAASYEQYF.

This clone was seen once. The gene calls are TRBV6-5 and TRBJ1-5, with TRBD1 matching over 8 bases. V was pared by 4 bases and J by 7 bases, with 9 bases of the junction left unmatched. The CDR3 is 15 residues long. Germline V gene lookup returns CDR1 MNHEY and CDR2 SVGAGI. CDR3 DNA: TGTGCCAGCAGTTTCTCAGGGGGCGTCGAGCAGCCCCAGCATTTT. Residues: CASSFSGGVEQPQHF.

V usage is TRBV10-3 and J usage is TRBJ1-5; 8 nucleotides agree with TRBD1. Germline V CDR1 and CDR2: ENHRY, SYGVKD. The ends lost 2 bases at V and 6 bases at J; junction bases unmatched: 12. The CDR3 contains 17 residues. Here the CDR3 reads CAISETGQGQGGQPQHF. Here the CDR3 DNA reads TGTGCCATCAGTGAGACCGGACAGGGCCAGGGGGGTCAGCCCCAGCATTTT.

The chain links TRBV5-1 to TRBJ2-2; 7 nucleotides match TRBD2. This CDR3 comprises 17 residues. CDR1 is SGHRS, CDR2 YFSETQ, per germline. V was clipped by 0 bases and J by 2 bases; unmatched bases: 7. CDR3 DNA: TGCGCCAGCAGCTTGGTTCTAGCGGACGGAAACACCGGGGAGCTGTTTTTT. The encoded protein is CASSLVLADGNTGELFF.

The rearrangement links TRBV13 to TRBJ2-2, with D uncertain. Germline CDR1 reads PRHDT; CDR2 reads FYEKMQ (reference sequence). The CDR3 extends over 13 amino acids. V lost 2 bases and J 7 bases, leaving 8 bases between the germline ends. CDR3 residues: CASSLRGSGELFF. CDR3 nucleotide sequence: TGTGCCAGCAGCTTACGAGGTAGCGGGGAGCTGTTTTTT. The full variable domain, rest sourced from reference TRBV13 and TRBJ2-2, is AAGVIQSPRHLIKEKRETATLKCYPIPRHDTVYWYQQGPGQDPQFLISFYEKMQSDKGSIPDRFSAQQFSDYHSELNMSSLELGDSALYFCASSLRGSGELFFGEGSRLTVL.

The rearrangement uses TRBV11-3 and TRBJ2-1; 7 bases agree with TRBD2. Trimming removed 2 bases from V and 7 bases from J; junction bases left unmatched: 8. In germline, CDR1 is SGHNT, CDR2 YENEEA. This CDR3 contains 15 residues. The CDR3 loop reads CASSLNGVSGNEQFF. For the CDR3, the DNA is TGTGCCAGCAGCTTAAACGGGGTTAGCGGGAATGAGCAGTTCTTC.

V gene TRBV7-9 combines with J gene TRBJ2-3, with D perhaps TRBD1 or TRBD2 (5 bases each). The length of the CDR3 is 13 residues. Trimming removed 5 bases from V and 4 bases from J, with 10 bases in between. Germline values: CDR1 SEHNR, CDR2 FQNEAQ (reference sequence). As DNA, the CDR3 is TGTGCCAGCAGCGTAGGGACGGCAGATACGCAGTATTTT. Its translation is CASSVGTADTQYF.

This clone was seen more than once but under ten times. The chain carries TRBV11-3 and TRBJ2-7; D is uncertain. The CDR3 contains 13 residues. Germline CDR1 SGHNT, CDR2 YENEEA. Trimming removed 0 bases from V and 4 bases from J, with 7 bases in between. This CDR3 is CASSLDPGYEQYF. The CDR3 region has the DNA TGTGCCAGCAGCTTAGACCCCGGATACGAGCAGTACTTC. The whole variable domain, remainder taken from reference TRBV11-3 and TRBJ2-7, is EAGVVQSPRYKIIEKKQPVAFWCNPISGHNTLYWYLQNLGQGPELLIRYENEEAVDDSQLPKDRFSAERLKGVDSTLKIQPAELGDSAVYLCASSLDPGYEQYFGPGTRLTVT.

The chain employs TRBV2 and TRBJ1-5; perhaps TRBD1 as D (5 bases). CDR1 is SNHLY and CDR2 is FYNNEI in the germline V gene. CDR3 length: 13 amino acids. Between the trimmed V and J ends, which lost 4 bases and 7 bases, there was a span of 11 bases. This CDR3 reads CASSGGRDQPQHF. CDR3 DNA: TGTGCCAGCAGTGGGGGCCGGGACCAGCCCCAGCATTTT. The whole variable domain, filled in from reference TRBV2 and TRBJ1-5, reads EPEVTQTPSHQVTQMGQEVILRCVPISNHLYFYWYRQILGQKVEFLVSFYNNEISEKSEIFDDQFSVERPDGSNFTLKIRSTKLEDSAMYFCASSGGRDQPQHFGDGTRLSIL.

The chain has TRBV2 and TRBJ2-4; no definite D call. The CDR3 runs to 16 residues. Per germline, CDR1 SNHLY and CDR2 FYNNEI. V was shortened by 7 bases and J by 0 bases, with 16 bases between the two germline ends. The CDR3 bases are TGTGCCAGCACCGATGACAAGCCTCAAGCCAAAAACATTCAGTACTTC. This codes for CASTDDKPQAKNIQYF. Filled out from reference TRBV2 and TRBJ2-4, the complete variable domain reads EPEVTQTPSHQVTQMGQEVILRCVPISNHLYFYWYRQILGQKVEFLVSFYNNEISEKSEIFDDQFSVERPDGSNFTLKIRSTKLEDSAMYFCASTDDKPQAKNIQYFGAGTRLSVL.

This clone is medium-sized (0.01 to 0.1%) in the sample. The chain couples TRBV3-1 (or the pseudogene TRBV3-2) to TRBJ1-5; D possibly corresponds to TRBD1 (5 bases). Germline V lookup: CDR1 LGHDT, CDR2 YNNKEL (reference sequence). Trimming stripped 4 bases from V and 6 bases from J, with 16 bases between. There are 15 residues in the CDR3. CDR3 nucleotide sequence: TGTGCCAGCAGCCCAGCAGAAGGGGCGGGTCAGCCCCAGCATTTT. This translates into CASSPAEGAGQPQHF.

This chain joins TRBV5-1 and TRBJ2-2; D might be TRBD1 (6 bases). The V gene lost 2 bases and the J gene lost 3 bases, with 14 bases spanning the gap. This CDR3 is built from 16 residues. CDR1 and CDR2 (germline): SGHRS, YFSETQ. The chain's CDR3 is CASSFTGKQDTGELFF. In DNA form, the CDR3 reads TGCGCCAGCAGCTTTACAGGGAAGCAAGACACCGGGGAGCTGTTTTTT.

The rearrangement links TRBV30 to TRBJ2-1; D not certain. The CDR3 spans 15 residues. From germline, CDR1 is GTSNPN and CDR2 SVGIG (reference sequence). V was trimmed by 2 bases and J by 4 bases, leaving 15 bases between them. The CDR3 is CAWSRGPVGYNEQFF. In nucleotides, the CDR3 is TGTGCCTGGAGTCGTGGCCCGGTCGGATACAATGAGCAGTTCTTC.

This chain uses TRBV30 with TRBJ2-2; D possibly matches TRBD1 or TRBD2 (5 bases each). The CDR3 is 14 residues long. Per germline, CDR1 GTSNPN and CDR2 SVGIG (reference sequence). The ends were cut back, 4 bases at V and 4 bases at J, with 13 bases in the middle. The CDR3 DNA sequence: TGTGCCTGGAAATGGGGGAAAGGCACCGGGGAGCTGTTTTTT. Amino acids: CAWKWGKGTGELFF.

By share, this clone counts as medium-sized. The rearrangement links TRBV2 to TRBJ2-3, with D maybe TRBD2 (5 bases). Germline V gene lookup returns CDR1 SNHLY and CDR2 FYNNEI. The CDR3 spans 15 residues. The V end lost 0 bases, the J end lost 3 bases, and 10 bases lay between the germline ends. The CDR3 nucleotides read TGTGCCAGCAGTGAAGCGGGCGTAGCGACAGATACGCAGTATTTT. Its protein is CASSEAGVATDTQYF.